The 11 T cell receptor beta chains below come from one sample, sequenced in a study of cytomegalovirus exposure and HLA in healthy donors. PCR used 60 Vbeta primers and 13 Jbeta primers. Libraries were prepared by immunoSEQ multiplex PCR; TCRdb keeps only in-frame clonotypes and omits some of them. This repertoire shows roughly 150,000 clones, more than 70% found once; its top ten account for more than 0.85%. Sequencing was done on a sample of PBMCs. The receptors stem from a man aged 30 to 45 in good health and CMV-seronegative.

This clone was counted a single time. This sequence joins TRBV15 and TRBJ1-3; 7 bases map to TRBD1. CDR3 length equals 16 residues. Trimming took 1 base from V and 8 from J; bases not matched to a gene: 11. Germline V gene lookup returns CDR1 LNHNV and CDR2 YYDKDF (reference sequence). CDR3 amino acids: CATSRGRQGLRDTIYF. The CDR3 DNA follows: TGTGCCACCAGCAGAGGCCGACAGGGTTTGAGGGACACCATATATTTT.

In its sample, this clone was seen once. This chain links TRBV9 with TRBJ1-2; 8 bases match TRBD1. The CDR3 is 15 amino acids. Germline lookup yields CDR1 SGDLS and CDR2 YYNGEE. With 3 bases clipped from V and 5 bases from J, the junction kept 9 bases outside the gene matches. The CDR3 here is CASSAQTGARYGYTF. The CDR3 region has the DNA TGTGCCAGCAGCGCCCAGACAGGGGCTAGGTATGGCTACACCTTC.

The chain has TRBV28 and TRBJ1-3, with D possibly TRBD1 on 5 matching bases. Trimming cost V 7 bases and J 7 bases, with 17 bases left between them. The CDR3 extends over 14 amino acids. The germline gives CDR1 MDHEN, CDR2 SYDVKM. Here the CDR3 reads CASTVSISGNTIYF. The CDR3 DNA sequence: TGTGCCAGCACTGTCTCTATTTCAGGGAACACCATATATTTT.

The gene calls are TRBV7-2 and TRBJ2-3, with 8 bases identical to TRBD2. The CDR3 runs 15 residues. The ends lost 1 base at V and 0 bases at J; junction bases unmatched: 0. Germline CDR1 and CDR2: SGHTA and FQGNSA. The CDR3 region has the DNA TGTGCCAGCAGCTTAGTAGCGGGAAGCACAGATACGCAGTATTTT. Amino acid sequence: CASSLVAGSTDTQYF.

V gene TRBV11-2 combines with J gene TRBJ2-7, with D unclear. The CDR3 length is 16 residues. CDR1 SGHAT and CDR2 FQNNGV come from the germline V gene. V was shortened by 0 bases and J by 7 bases, with 19 bases between the two germline ends. In DNA, the CDR3 is TGTGCCAGCAGCTTAGATCGTCCACAGATGGGTTTAGAGCAGTACTTC. This encodes CASSLDRPQMGLEQYF.

J is TRBJ1-1 and V is TRBV27; D may be TRBD1 (5 bases). This CDR3 is built from 15 residues. The ends were cut back, 6 bases at V and 4 bases at J, with 18 bases in the middle. The V gene's germline CDR1 is MNHEY and CDR2 SMNVEV (reference sequence). CDR3 sequence: CASSLGTRVSTEAFF. CDR3 nucleotide sequence: TGTGCCAGCAGCCTAGGAACCAGGGTTTCCACTGAAGCTTTCTTT.

V and J are TRBV27 and TRBJ1-1; 10 nucleotides agree with TRBD1. J gave up 2 bases and V 6 bases, and 6 bases lay outside the gene matches. There are 15 residues in the CDR3. Per the germline V gene, CDR1 is MNHEY and CDR2 is SMNVEV (reference sequence). CDR3 protein: CASRDRGGINTEAFF. In DNA form, the CDR3 reads TGTGCCAGCAGGGACAGGGGGGGGATTAACACTGAAGCTTTCTTT.

J is TRBJ2-7 and V is TRBV6-5; TRBD2 is a possible D gene (5 bases). The CDR3 loop spans 15 amino acids. Between the trimmed V and J ends, which lost 5 bases and 5 bases, there was a span of 19 bases. Germline CDR1 reads MNHEY; CDR2 reads SVGAGI. CDR3 DNA: TGTGCCAGCAGTGCGGGTCGGCTAGTAGGGAACGAGCAGTACTTC. Translating it yields CASSAGRLVGNEQYF.

The rearrangement uses TRBV6-1 and TRBJ2-5; D gene uncertain. This CDR3 comprises 14 residues. V was trimmed by 2 bases and J by 4 bases, leaving 11 bases between them. Germline CDR1 is MNHNS and CDR2 is SASEGT. CDR3 nucleotides: TGTGCCAGCAGTGAACAAGCCGCGGCAGAGACCCAGTACTTC. Protein sequence: CASSEQAAAETQYF.

This sequence joins TRBV29-1 and TRBJ1-5; D ambiguous. Looked up from germline, CDR1 is SQVTM and CDR2 is ANQGSEA. The V end was cut by 8 bases, the J end by 4 bases, with 12 bases between. The CDR3 contains 12 residues. CDR3 nucleotides: TGCAGCAATGTTCGGGAAAATCAGCCCCAGCATTTT. Translating it yields CSNVRENQPQHF.

The chain combines TRBV28 with TRBJ1-1; D unclear. Germline V lookup: CDR1 MDHEN, CDR2 SYDVKM. CDR3 size: 14 residues. The germline V and J ends were trimmed by 6 bases and 4 bases, with 15 bases remaining between them. The CDR3, as DNA: TGTGCCAGCAGACGCGGGGTGTTGGGCACTGAAGCTTTCTTT. Protein: CASRRGVLGTEAFF.